At least ten counts were recorded for the clone carrying this T cell receptor beta chain. Its antigen is still unknown. Germline CDR1 is MDHEN and CDR2 is SYDVKM. The CDR3 is made up of 13 amino acids. V dropped 0 bases and J dropped 5 bases, with 8 bases sitting between them. The data derive from a study of CD8 T cells in ankylosing spondylitis. Libraries for TCR beta were made by quantitative 5'-RACE with molecular barcodes. One entry per CDR3 protein, called by TCRdb with MiXCR from the 5' RACE reads. This table has around 490,000 distinct CDR3 sequences, about 5.7% appearing once. Regarding the study as a whole: Earlier literature documents some of the motif variants in reactive arthritis synovial fluid and blood. Reportedly, significant enrichment of disease-linked clones occurred in matched ankylosing spondylitis synovial fluid. Characteristic of ankylosing spondylitis blood, it appeared, was a TCR beta motif comprising roughly eight highly homologous variants.

Sequenced sample: blood, either unsorted or a sorted T cell fraction (not recorded which). The TCR originated in a male donor with ankylosing spondylitis. This chain connects TRBV28 to TRBJ2-7; D gene unclear. CDR3: CASSLWPVHEQYF. The CDR3 DNA is TGTGCCAGCAGTTTATGGCCGGTCCACGAGCAGTACTTC.